Listed here are 22 T cell receptor beta chains from one sample, sequenced in a study of T cell responses to AZD1222 COVID-19 vaccine. Generated by immunoSEQ multiplex PCR, the TCRdb table keeps only in-frame clones and is missing some. In the table there are just over 95,000 clones, about 89% of which are singletons. Sequencing used peripheral blood, obtained on day 0 of AZD1222 vaccination. The receptors come from an adult in good health.

This chain connects TRBV18 to TRBJ2-7; the match to TRBD1 covers 9 bases. After removal of 2 bases from V and 6 bases from J, the junction contained 5 bases not matched to a gene. CDR3 size: 14 residues. Germline CDR1 reads KGHSH; CDR2 reads LQKENI. The CDR3 reads CASSPRDREGEQYF. CDR3 in DNA: TGTGCCAGCTCACCAAGGGACAGGGAAGGCGAGCAGTACTTC.

The chain couples TRBV5-8 to TRBJ1-2; 7 nucleotides match TRBD1. The germline gives CDR1 SGHTS, CDR2 YDEGEE. After removal of 9 bases from V and 4 bases from J, the junction contained 9 bases not matched to a gene. The CDR3 length is 13 residues. The CDR3 nucleotides read TGTGCCAACTCTTTGACAGGGATCTATGGCTACACCTTC. Encoded protein: CANSLTGIYGYTF.

The V call is TRBV7-9, the J call TRBJ2-5, with D tentatively TRBD2 (6 bases). V lost 3 bases, J lost 6 bases, and 17 bases lay in between. The germline V gene has CDR1 SEHNR and CDR2 FQNEAQ (reference sequence). This CDR3 has 15 amino acids. The CDR3 reads CASSLMSGTAKTQYF. As DNA, the CDR3 is TGTGCCAGCAGCTTGATGTCAGGGACTGCGAAGACCCAGTACTTC.

The chain is built from TRBV6-5 and TRBJ1-5, with D hard to call. The CDR3 has 13 residues. Germline V gene lookup returns CDR1 MNHEY and CDR2 SVGAGI. Trimming pared 2 bases from V and 4 bases from J, leaving 6 bases between. CDR3 DNA sequence: TGTGCCAGCAGTTACGGTGTGAATCAGCCCCAGCATTTT. This gives the protein CASSYGVNQPQHF.

This clone was counted between two and nine times. CDR3 nucleotides: TGTGCCAGCAGCGTAGCCGGATTTGACACCGGGGAGCTGTTTTTT. Translation: CASSVAGFDTGELFF. This chain uses TRBV9 with TRBJ2-2; D remains unclear. Germline V gene data show CDR1 as SGDLS and CDR2 as YYNGEE. Trimming stripped 0 bases from V and 3 bases from J, with 9 bases between. The CDR3 runs to 15 residues.

V usage is TRBV5-6 and J usage is TRBJ2-5; 9 positions match TRBD1. From germline, CDR1 is SGHDT and CDR2 YYEEEE. The ends lost 2 bases at V and 4 bases at J; junction bases unmatched: 6. This CDR3 spans 15 amino acids. This chain's CDR3 is CASSFWDRDGETQYF. Here the CDR3 DNA reads TGTGCCAGCAGCTTTTGGGACAGGGATGGAGAGACCCAGTACTTC.

This clone came up once. The DNA of the CDR3 is TGCGCCAGCAGCTTGGCCCCAGACAGGGCGGCTTTCTTT. It is translated as CASSLAPDRAAFF. The chain uses TRBV5-1 and TRBJ1-1, with 7 nucleotides matching TRBD1. Germline CDR1 and CDR2: SGHRS and YFSETQ. The CDR3 is 13 residues long. The V and J ends lost 0 bases and 11 bases, in that order; junction bases with no gene match: 7.

The chain is built from TRBV7-9 and TRBJ2-5; unclear D gene. The V and J ends lost 7 bases and 5 bases respectively, with 14 bases between them. The germline CDR1 and CDR2 sequences are SEHNR and FQNEAQ (reference sequence). CDR3 size: 13 residues. CDR3 in DNA: TGTGCCAGCACCGCGTATGTTTTGGAGACCCAGTACTTC. Translating gives CASTAYVLETQYF.

V and J are TRBV7-2 and TRBJ1-5; tentative D call: TRBD1 (5 bases). The CDR3 loop spans 16 amino acids. The germline CDR1 and CDR2 sequences are SGHTA and FQGNSA. Trimming took off 1 base at V and 5 bases at J, with 15 bases between the two ends. Written as DNA, the CDR3 is TGTGCCAGCAGCTTAGAGGGAACGGGGGGTTATCAGCCCCAGCATTTT. It translates to CASSLEGTGGYQPQHF.

The CDR3 here is CASSVASGSTEAFF. The CDR3 nucleotides read TGTGCCAGCAGCGTAGCCTCTGGATCCACTGAAGCTTTCTTT. This rearrangement joins TRBV9 to TRBJ1-1; no clear D gene. The CDR3 length is 14 residues. Germline values: CDR1 SGDLS, CDR2 YYNGEE. V lost 0 bases and J 4 bases, leaving 10 bases between the germline ends.

The chain employs TRBV7-9 and TRBJ2-7; D is possibly TRBD1 (5 bases). CDR1 is SEHNR, CDR2 FQNEAQ, per germline (reference sequence). The CDR3 is 15 amino acids. V lost 1 base and J lost 5, with 15 bases in between. The CDR3 DNA reads TGTGCCAGCAGCTTAGGTTGGGCAGGGCGCAACGAGCAGTACTTC. It is translated as CASSLGWAGRNEQYF. The variable domain in full, with the rest retrieved from reference TRBV7-9 and TRBJ2-7, is DTGVSQNPRHKITKRGQNVTFRCDPISEHNRLYWYRQTLGQGPEFLTYFQNEAQLEKSRLLSDRFSAERPKGSFSTLEIQRTEQGDSAMYLCASSLGWAGRNEQYFGPGTRLTVT.

CDR3 nucleotides: TGTGCCAGCAGCCAAGATCGCTCGGAAAGCTCCTACGAGCAGTACTTC. Protein sequence: CASSQDRSESSYEQYF. V is TRBV14 and J is TRBJ2-7; D is unclear. Between the trimmed V and J ends, which lost 0 bases and 0 bases, there was a span of 12 bases. Germline CDR1 and CDR2: SGHDN and FVKESK. This CDR3 has 16 amino acids.

The chain recombines TRBV10-1 with TRBJ1-2; weak D call: TRBD1 (5 bases). The CDR3 is 15 residues long. The V gene lost 6 bases and the J gene lost 4 bases, with 18 bases spanning the gap. Germline V lookup: CDR1 WNHNN, CDR2 SYGVQD (reference sequence). CDR3 loop: CASSPPSPGAYGYTF. The DNA for the CDR3 is TGCGCCAGCAGCCCGCCTAGTCCCGGGGCCTATGGCTACACCTTC.

This clone was seen a handful of times. The CDR3 nucleotides read TGTGCCAGTAGTATAGAAACGACCTCTGCTGGCAATCAGCCCCAGCATTTT. Its protein is CASSIETTSAGNQPQHF. V is TRBV19 and J is TRBJ1-5; the D is unclear. V was trimmed by 0 bases and J by 2 bases, leaving 14 bases between them. This CDR3 is built from 17 residues. The germline CDR1 and CDR2 sequences are LNHDA and SQIVND (reference sequence).

The V call is TRBV3-1 (or the pseudogene TRBV3-2), the J call TRBJ2-7; TRBD2 matches 7 bases. CDR3 size: 15 residues. The trim removed 1 base at V and 0 bases at J, leaving 3 bases unmatched. Germline CDR1 and CDR2: LGHDT and YNNKEL (reference sequence). This CDR3 reads CASSQGRGSSYEQYF. The CDR3, as DNA: TGTGCCAGCAGCCAAGGGCGGGGGAGCTCCTACGAGCAGTACTTC.

The chain joins TRBV3-1 (or the pseudogene TRBV3-2) to TRBJ1-3; D unresolved. The CDR3 spans 13 residues. Between the trimmed V and J ends, which lost 6 bases and 4 bases, there was a span of 10 bases. Germline V lookup: CDR1 LGHDT, CDR2 YNNKEL (reference sequence). CDR3 loop: CASSSFNGNTIYF. CDR3 DNA: TGTGCCAGCAGTTCTTTCAACGGAAACACCATATATTTT.

The chain uses TRBV19 and TRBJ1-5; no clear D gene. Per germline, CDR1 LNHDA and CDR2 SQIVND (reference sequence). CDR3 size: 14 residues. Trimming stripped 4 bases from V and 4 bases from J, with 11 bases between. Written as DNA, the CDR3 is TGTGCCAGTAGTAACCGGGCCGTTAATCAGCCCCAGCATTTT. Translated, it gives CASSNRAVNQPQHF.

This chain joins TRBV28 and TRBJ2-2; D is ambiguous. Trimming took 4 bases from V and 3 from J, leaving 15 bases between them. Germline V gene lookup returns CDR1 MDHEN and CDR2 SYDVKM. This CDR3 spans 16 amino acids. In DNA, the CDR3 is TGTGCCAGCAGTTCCGTCGCGGACGGATACACCGGGGAGCTGTTTTTT. It specifies CASSSVADGYTGELFF. Supplemented by reference TRBV28 and TRBJ2-2, the full variable domain reads DVKVTQSSRYLVKRTGEKVFLECVQDMDHENMFWYRQDPGLGLRLIYFSYDVKMKEKGDIPEGYSVSREKKERFSLILESASTNQTSMYLCASSSVADGYTGELFFGEGSRLTVL.

The gene calls are TRBV11-3 and TRBJ2-1; no definite D call. The V and J ends lost 5 bases and 8 bases respectively, with 19 bases between them. There are 15 residues in the CDR3. The germline V gene has CDR1 SGHNT and CDR2 YENEEA. CDR3 bases: TGTGCCAGCAGCACCAGCTTTGGGTCCTGGGATGAGCAGTTCTTC. It yields the protein CASSTSFGSWDEQFF.

This clone was observed a handful of times. The V and J genes are TRBV12-3 or TRBV12-4 and TRBJ1-5, with TRBD1 matching 7 bases. V lost 6 bases and J lost 5; bases outside the gene matches: 4. CDR3 length: 13 residues. The CDR3 loop reads CASSLQGYQPQHF. The DNA of the CDR3 is TGTGCCAGCAGCCTACAGGGGTATCAGCCCCAGCATTTT.

This clone was seen a single time. CDR3 residues: CSVEGGTHGYTF. The DNA for the CDR3 is TGCAGCGTTGAAGGCGGGACGCATGGCTACACCTTC. This chain connects TRBV29-1 to TRBJ1-2, with D perhaps matching TRBD1 (5 bases). Germline CDR1 and CDR2: SQVTM and ANQGSEA. The ends were cut back, 1 base at V and 6 bases at J, with 9 bases in the middle. This CDR3 region has 12 residues.

The genes are TRBV12-3 or TRBV12-4 and TRBJ2-6, with D uncertain. CDR3 length: 12 residues. The V end lost 3 bases, the J end lost 5 bases, and 2 bases lay between the germline ends. CDR3 sequence (DNA): TGTGCCAGCAGTTTGTGGGCCAACGTCCTGACTTTC. Residues: CASSLWANVLTF.